In terms of frequency, the clone carrying this T cell receptor (beta chain) is medium-sized. Antigen specificity is unknown. This sample stems from a study of CXCR3-negative and CXCR3-positive naive CD8 T cells. Study information: Every library held about 1.5 +/- 0.3 million TRB reads, and the total came to around 150 million. Overall study results and limits: It was found that naive subsets had comparable surface CD5, and TCR strength was inferred from TRB CDR3 properties. In naive cells, CXCR3-negative and CXCR3-positive subsets had similar TRBV-TRBJ usage; memory cells differed. When CXCR3-positive naive cells were set against CXCR3-negative naive cells, the former had more hydrophobic TRB CDR3s.

The method, 5' RACE with UMI labels, was used to prepare the TRB cDNA libraries. From the 5' RACE reads, TCRdb lists one entry per CDR3 protein and no DNA. The repertoire shows about 6,900 distinct CDR3 sequences; the top ten hold approximately 1.3%. Sequencing was performed on naive CXCR3+ CD8+ T cells from blood. As to subset: CD45RO-CCR7+CD27+CD95- naive CD8+ T cells expressing CXCR3 (TNR3+). This receptor was identified in a human donor in good health. Some clones in this sample may be carry-over from other donors' samples.

The CDR3 is CASLSGWVGLKNEQFF. The genes are TRBV7-8 and TRBJ2-1; without DNA, the TCRdb call of TRBD1 cannot be checked. CDR3 length equals 16 residues. Per germline, CDR1 SGHVS and CDR2 FQNEAQ.